The 30 T cell receptor beta chains listed next were all sequenced from one sample in a study of T cell responses to AZD1222 COVID-19 vaccine. The repertoire was sequenced with immunoSEQ multiplex PCR; TCRdb's copy has only in-frame clones and lacks some. This sample yields around 160,000 clones, of which approximately 94% are seen a single time; 5.1% belongs to the top ten. The specimen comprised peripheral blood, sampled 28 days after the second AZD1222 dose. These receptor sequences come from an adult who received the AZD1222 COVID-19 vaccine.

V gene TRBV5-1 combines with J gene TRBJ2-7; D is unclear. Germline values: CDR1 SGHRS, CDR2 YFSETQ. The CDR3 is made up of 8 amino acids. Trimming pared 6 bases from V and 7 bases from J, leaving 2 bases between. The CDR3 nucleotides read TGCGCCAGCATGGAGCAGTACTTC. It codes for CASMEQYF.

CDR3 sequence reads: CASSSTRVVPYEQYF. In DNA form, the CDR3 reads TGTGCCAGTAGTTCCACGAGGGTCGTCCCCTACGAGCAGTACTTC. The V gene is TRBV19, the J gene TRBJ2-7, with D maybe TRBD2 (5 bases). The germline V gene has CDR1 LNHDA and CDR2 SQIVND (reference sequence). The CDR3 consists of 15 residues. V lost 5 bases to trimming and J lost 2 bases, with 16 bases between them.

V and J are TRBV27 and TRBJ1-1; 7 nucleotides match TRBD1. CDR3 size: 13 residues. Per the germline V gene, CDR1 is MNHEY and CDR2 is SMNVEV (reference sequence). V shed 5 bases and J 2 bases; nucleotides not matched to a gene: 2. This CDR3 reads CASSRQGNTEAFF. The DNA for the CDR3 is TGTGCCAGCAGTCGACAGGGAAACACTGAAGCTTTCTTT.

The chain employs TRBV6-6 and TRBJ2-7, with D uncertain. V lost 5 bases to trimming and J lost 4 bases, with 15 bases between them. CDR3 length equals 14 residues. Germline CDR1 MNHNY, CDR2 SVGAGI (reference sequence). The CDR3, as DNA: TGTGCCAGCAGTGACGGCACCCTTAATTACGAGCAGTACTTC. Protein: CASSDGTLNYEQYF.

V usage is TRBV9 and J usage is TRBJ1-2, with a weak D call TRBD1 (5 bases). The germline gives CDR1 SGDLS, CDR2 YYNGEE. Trimming removed 2 bases from V and 0 bases from J, with 11 bases in between. CDR3 size: 15 residues. CDR3: CASSVGDRANYGYTF. Written as DNA, the CDR3 is TGTGCCAGCAGCGTGGGGGACCGCGCTAACTATGGCTACACCTTC.

The gene calls are TRBV7-2 and TRBJ1-2; D not certain. The germline V and J ends were trimmed by 4 bases and 8 bases, with 14 bases remaining between them. The CDR3 is 13 residues long. Looked up from germline, CDR1 is SGHTA and CDR2 is FQGNSA. CDR3 DNA: TGTGCCAGCAGCTATCAGGAACAAGGAGGCTACACCTTC. It translates to CASSYQEQGGYTF.

This chain connects TRBV28 to TRBJ1-6, with 9 positions matching TRBD1. J lost 9 bases, V lost 6 bases, and 6 bases had no gene match. The germline V gene has CDR1 MDHEN and CDR2 SYDVKM. This CDR3 has 14 amino acids. As DNA, the CDR3 is TGTGCCAGCAGATTACAGGGGGCGAGTTCACCCCTCCACTTT. Translated: CASRLQGASSPLHF.

In this sample, this clone turned up once. V is TRBV9 and J is TRBJ2-2; either TRBD1 or TRBD2 may fit D (5 bases each). The CDR3 extends over 16 amino acids. Germline loops: CDR1 SGDLS, CDR2 YYNGEE. Trimming removed 1 base at V and 0 bases at J, with 10 bases between. CDR3 sequence: CASSVREGTNTGELFF. CDR3 sequence (DNA): TGTGCCAGCAGCGTACGTGAGGGGACGAACACCGGGGAGCTGTTTTTT.

This clone was observed once. CDR3: CASTSGRSYNEQFF. For the CDR3, the DNA is TGTGCCAGTACTAGCGGGAGATCCTACAATGAGCAGTTCTTC. This chain joins TRBV19 and TRBJ2-1; TRBD2 matches at 10 bases. V was clipped by 7 bases and J by 1 base; unmatched bases: 1. CDR3 length equals 14 residues. Looked up from germline, CDR1 is LNHDA and CDR2 is SQIVND (reference sequence).

Concerning this clone: The sample carries other DNA sequences with the same CDR3. The chain joins TRBV27 to TRBJ2-1; D remains ambiguous. CDR1 and CDR2 (germline): MNHEY, SMNVEV (reference sequence). The CDR3 sequence is 11 residues long. V dropped 2 bases and J dropped 6 bases, with 2 bases sitting between them. CDR3: CASSLLNEQFF. The CDR3 region has the DNA TGTGCCAGCAGTTTACTCAATGAGCAGTTCTTC.

V usage is TRBV2 and J usage is TRBJ1-3; D is possibly TRBD1 (6 bases). This CDR3 is 14 amino acids long. CDR1 SNHLY and CDR2 FYNNEI come from the germline V gene. Trimming left V 5 bases short and J 1 base short, with 9 bases between. The CDR3 loop reads CASSTGLSGNTIYF. The CDR3 DNA reads TGTGCCAGCAGTACAGGGTTATCTGGAAACACCATATATTTT.

The chain carries TRBV28 and TRBJ2-7; maybe TRBD1 (5 bases). The CDR3 totals 12 residues. From germline, CDR1 is MDHEN and CDR2 SYDVKM. V lost 6 bases and J 2 bases, leaving 8 bases between the germline ends. The CDR3 coding sequence is TGTGCCAGCAGGTCAGGGACCTACGAGCAGTACTTC. Its protein product is CASRSGTYEQYF.

This clone occurred a few times. The gene calls are TRBV6-2 or TRBV6-3 and TRBJ2-7; possible D gene TRBD1, 6 bases. Per germline, CDR1 MNHEY and CDR2 SVGEGT. The CDR3 has 14 amino acids. The V gene lost 6 bases and the J gene lost 4 bases, with 16 bases spanning the gap. CDR3 sequence: CASSTDRNGYEQYF. The CDR3 coding sequence is TGTGCCAGCAGCACAGACAGGAATGGGTACGAGCAGTACTTC.

The gene calls are TRBV27 and TRBJ1-1; D remains ambiguous. CDR1 and CDR2 (germline): MNHEY, SMNVEV (reference sequence). The CDR3 runs 13 residues. With 3 bases removed from V and 1 base from J, the gap between germline ends came to 6 bases. The CDR3 loop is CASSLTANTEAFF. CDR3 DNA: TGTGCCAGCAGTTTGACCGCGAACACTGAAGCTTTCTTT.

The chain couples TRBV2 to TRBJ2-7; 11 bases agree with TRBD2. The CDR3 runs to 15 residues. CDR1 and CDR2 from the germline V gene are SNHLY and FYNNEI. The V and J ends lost 1 base and 4 bases, in that order; junction bases with no gene match: 3. For the CDR3, the DNA is TGTGCCAGCAGTGAAGTGGCTAGCGGGAGGTACGAGCAGTACTTC. Translating it yields CASSEVASGRYEQYF.

This clone appeared once. V is TRBV11-2 and J is TRBJ2-2; D gene ambiguous. CDR1 and CDR2 from the germline V gene are SGHAT and FQNNGV. V dropped 10 bases and J dropped 0 bases, with 9 bases sitting between them. The CDR3 runs to 13 residues. Here the CDR3 DNA reads TGTGCCATCACCGGGCCGAACACCGGGGAGCTGTTTTTT. It yields the protein CAITGPNTGELFF.

The rearrangement uses TRBV4-1 and TRBJ1-6; D unresolved. CDR1 and CDR2 (germline): MGHRA, YSYEKL. The V end was cut by 1 base, the J end by 8 bases, with 15 bases between. The CDR3 is 16 residues long. CDR3 coding DNA: TGCGCCAGCAGCCAAGTCCGGGCCGACGGGGATTCACCCCTCCACTTT. Encoded protein: CASSQVRADGDSPLHF.

The chain couples TRBV19 to TRBJ1-2; no clear D gene. The germline V gene has CDR1 LNHDA and CDR2 SQIVND (reference sequence). Deletions cut 8 bases from V and 4 bases from J, with 11 bases between. The CDR3 loop spans 12 amino acids. The CDR3 coding sequence is TGTGCCAGTTCTGGCCGAGGCTATGGCTACACCTTC. This translates into CASSGRGYGYTF.

The chain combines TRBV5-1 with TRBJ2-7; D gene uncertain. Trimming stripped 2 bases from V and 5 bases from J, with 11 bases between. CDR1 is SGHRS, CDR2 YFSETQ, per germline. This CDR3 region has 13 residues. The CDR3 DNA reads TGCGCCAGCAGCTTAGTCGGGCTCGACGAGCAGTACTTC. It specifies CASSLVGLDEQYF.

V and J are TRBV2 and TRBJ1-3; D not resolved. V was trimmed by 6 bases and J by 3 bases, leaving 12 bases between them. The CDR3 length is 14 residues. The germline V gene encodes CDR1 SNHLY and CDR2 FYNNEI. CDR3 sequence reads: CASRDGDHGNTIYF. The DNA of the CDR3 is TGTGCCAGCAGAGACGGGGATCATGGAAACACCATATATTTT.

This clone appeared once. This sequence joins TRBV30 and TRBJ1-2; 8 nucleotides align to TRBD1. The CDR3 loop spans 13 amino acids. Looked up from germline, CDR1 is GTSNPN and CDR2 is SVGIG (reference sequence). J gave up 8 bases and V 4 bases, and 9 bases lay outside the gene matches. The CDR3 region is CAWTLTGALGYTF. The CDR3 nucleotides read TGTGCCTGGACCCTGACAGGGGCCCTCGGCTACACCTTC.

The chain uses TRBV6-1 and TRBJ1-5; D is uncertain. Looked up from germline, CDR1 is MNHNS and CDR2 is SASEGT. Trimming pared 3 bases from V and 5 bases from J, leaving 11 bases between. The CDR3 has 14 amino acids. CDR3 in DNA: TGTGCCAGCAGTGACGGCTTTTCTTATCAGCCCCAGCATTTT. As protein: CASSDGFSYQPQHF.

This clone appeared a single time. The J gene is TRBJ2-1, the V gene TRBV2, with 10 bases aligning to TRBD2. The CDR3 has 15 residues. Trimming at V came to 6 bases and at J to 4 bases, leaving 6 bases not matched to a gene. The germline gives CDR1 SNHLY, CDR2 FYNNEI. The CDR3 DNA reads as TGTGCCAGCAGCGCCGGGACTAGCGTTTACAATGAGCAGTTCTTC. It specifies CASSAGTSVYNEQFF.

The V call is TRBV18, the J call TRBJ2-7, with D possibly being TRBD2 (7 bases). The CDR3 totals 14 residues. Germline CDR1 reads KGHSH; CDR2 reads LQKENI. V gave up 3 bases and J gave up 2 bases, with 11 bases separating them. The CDR3 reads CASSPGEGAYEQYF. The CDR3, as DNA: TGTGCCAGCTCACCCGGGGAGGGGGCCTACGAGCAGTACTTC.

This rearrangement joins TRBV7-9 to TRBJ1-5, with TRBD1 matching over 7 bases. With 1 base clipped from V and 11 bases from J, the junction kept 5 bases outside the gene matches. CDR3 length: 13 amino acids. Germline loops: CDR1 SEHNR, CDR2 FQNEAQ (reference sequence). In DNA, the CDR3 is TGTGCCAGCAGCTTAGTAAGCACAGGGGCCCAGCATTTT. Its protein is CASSLVSTGAQHF.

The J gene is TRBJ1-2, the V gene TRBV6-1, with D possibly TRBD1 on 5 matching bases. From germline, CDR1 is MNHNS and CDR2 SASEGT. Deletions cut 4 bases from V and 5 bases from J, with 20 bases between. The CDR3 length is 16 residues. This CDR3 reads CASSGWGSFKGYGYTF. In DNA form, the CDR3 reads TGTGCCAGCAGTGGCTGGGGGTCCTTTAAGGGATATGGCTACACCTTC.

The gene calls are TRBV19 and TRBJ1-1, with TRBD1 identical over 11 bases. The V segment lost 6 bases and the J segment 4 bases; nucleotides outside the gene matches: 7. Per the germline V gene, CDR1 is LNHDA and CDR2 is SQIVND (reference sequence). There are 15 residues in the CDR3. The CDR3 protein is CASRITGTGGTEAFF. Here the CDR3 DNA reads TGTGCCAGTAGGATCACCGGGACAGGGGGCACTGAAGCTTTCTTT. The complete variable domain, with remaining parts taken from reference TRBV19 and TRBJ1-1, reads DGGITQSPKYLFRKEGQNVTLSCEQNLNHDAMYWYRQDPGQGLRLIYYSQIVNDFQKGDIAEGYSVSREKKESFPLTVTSAQKNPTAFYLCASRITGTGGTEAFFGQGTRLTVV.

The genes are TRBV10-2 and TRBJ2-1; 7 nucleotides align to TRBD2. Germline V gene data show CDR1 as WSHSY and CDR2 as SAAADI. Trimming removed 3 bases from V and 4 bases from J; junction bases left unmatched: 6. The CDR3 sequence is 15 residues long. The DNA for the CDR3 is TGCGCCAGCAGTGAAGGGCTAGCGGTTTACAATGAGCAGTTCTTC. It yields the protein CASSEGLAVYNEQFF.

This clone was seen a single time. The V gene is TRBV5-4, the J gene TRBJ2-2; tentative D call: TRBD1 (5 bases). The CDR3 sequence is 14 residues long. CDR1 and CDR2 from the germline V gene are SGHNT and YYREEE (reference sequence). Trimming removed 0 bases from V and 6 bases from J, with 9 bases in between. CDR3 coding DNA: TGTGCCAGCAGCTTGGTAGGGGTCGCCGGGGAGCTGTTTTTT. Translated: CASSLVGVAGELFF.

The chain joins TRBV19 to TRBJ2-1; D is ambiguous. Germline V gives CDR1 LNHDA, CDR2 SQIVND (reference sequence). CDR3 length equals 14 residues. V was trimmed by 0 bases and J by 0 bases, leaving 3 bases between them. CDR3 nucleotide sequence: TGTGCCAGTAGTATAGACCACTCCTACAATGAGCAGTTCTTC. Protein product: CASSIDHSYNEQFF.